The present T cell receptor (beta chain) was sequenced within a study of T cell clonotyping in hematopoietic cell transplantation. Overall study results and limits: Graft donor and pretransplant recipient Inverse Simpson Index values predicted broader posttransplant TCR diversity. CD4 and CD8 repertoire contributions could not be separated without sorting.

Only a few counts were recorded for this clone. The antigen remains undetermined. Trimming cost V 2 bases and J 3 bases, with 14 bases left between them. The CDR3 loop spans 15 amino acids. In germline, CDR1 is SGHTA, CDR2 FQGTGA. TCRdb keeps only in-frame clones here, not all; method: immunoSEQ multiplex PCR. The sample has about 4,600 clones, approximately 80% seen once. Specimen: peripheral blood mononuclear cells, collected 100 days after allogeneic stem cell transplant. This chain uses TRBV7-3 with TRBJ2-7, with D possibly being TRBD2 (7 bases). This clonotype was sampled from a female patient aged 50-59 years who had an allogeneic stem cell transplant from an unrelated donor, so the T cells may come from the graft donor. Some clones in this sample may be carry-over from other donors' samples. The CDR3 sequence is CASSLGGGGLYEQYF. The DNA for the CDR3 is TGTGCCAGCAGCTTAGGGGGCGGGGGACTCTACGAGCAGTACTTC.